These 17 T cell receptor beta chains were all obtained from the same sample, sequenced in a study of CD8 T cells in ankylosing spondylitis (dated by TCRdb to about 2017). Overall study outcomes, separate from this receptor: Blood from ankylosing spondylitis patients appeared to be characterized by a TCR beta motif made up of under ten highly homologous amino acid variants.

The library was prepared using 5' RACE. The sequencer listed for this sample is Illumina HiSeq 2500. The public reads were quality trimmed at Q25 with fastp and then assembled into clones with MiXCR by TCRdb, keeping productive beta chains. Rows matching on CDR3 protein sequence are summarized as one entry with the most common DNA and genes. Here the sample has about 700,000 distinct CDR3 sequences; around 17% occur a single time. The top ten clones comprise around a fifth of the sample. These receptors' targets are unknown. The sample was blood, either unsorted or a sorted T cell fraction (not recorded which). Source of these receptors: a male donor with ankylosing spondylitis.

V gene TRBV28 combines with J gene TRBJ1-2; D possibly corresponds to TRBD1 (5 bases). Germline CDR1 is MDHEN and CDR2 is SYDVKM. The length of the CDR3 is 14 residues. V gave up 6 bases and J gave up 5 bases, with 16 bases separating them. CDR3 sequence: CASSGTSEGYGYTF. CDR3 DNA sequence: TGTGCCAGCAGCGGGACGTCGGAAGGGTATGGCTACACCTTC.

The chain combines TRBV28 with TRBJ1-6; a possible D gene is TRBD1 (5 bases). Per germline, CDR1 MDHEN and CDR2 SYDVKM. The CDR3 spans 16 residues. V lost 6 bases, J lost 7 bases, and 19 bases lay in between. CDR3 region: CASSQPRGIGNSPLHF. The CDR3, as DNA: TGTGCCAGCAGCCAACCAAGGGGAATAGGGAATTCACCCCTCCACTTT.

This clonotype was counted only a few times. V gene TRBV4-2 combines with J gene TRBJ2-5; 8 positions match TRBD2. After removal of 0 bases from V and 1 base from J, the junction contained 7 bases not matched to a gene. The CDR3 has 17 residues. The germline V gene encodes CDR1 LGHNA and CDR2 YNFKEQ. The CDR3 region has the DNA TGTGCCAGCAGCCAAGATAAGGCGGGAGGATTCCAAGAGACCCAGTACTTC. Amino acid sequence: CASSQDKAGGFQETQYF.

The gene calls are TRBV7-8 and TRBJ2-2, with D tentatively TRBD2 (5 bases). Germline-derived CDR1 and CDR2 are SGHVS and FQNEAQ. This CDR3 comprises 16 residues. The V end was cut by 1 base, the J end by 1 base, with 10 bases between. The CDR3: CASSLVGGLNTGELFF. CDR3 DNA: TGTGCCAGCAGCTTAGTTGGAGGCCTGAACACCGGGGAGCTGTTTTTT.

The V call is TRBV5-1, the J call TRBJ2-3, with 9 bases lining up with TRBD1. CDR3 size: 20 residues. The J segment lost 6 bases and the V segment lost 0 bases, leaving 20 bases of the junction unmatched. CDR1 is SGHRS, CDR2 YFSETQ, per germline. The CDR3 reads CASSLVQTTVGTGGRDTQYF. CDR3 coding DNA: TGCGCCAGCAGCTTGGTCCAAACCACAGTGGGTACAGGGGGCCGCGATACGCAGTATTTT. Full variable domain (remainder filled in from reference TRBV5-1 and TRBJ2-3): KAGVTQTPRYLIKTRGQQVTLSCSPISGHRSVSWYQQTPGQGLQFLFEYFSETQRNKGNFPGRFSGRQFSNSRSEMNVSTLELGDSALYLCASSLVQTTVGTGGRDTQYFGPGTRLTVL.

This clonotype was counted only a few times. The gene calls are TRBV4-1 and TRBJ2-7, with D uncertain. Between the trimmed V and J ends, which lost 1 base and 0 bases, there was a span of 7 bases. The CDR3 has 14 amino acids. Germline CDR1 reads MGHRA; CDR2 reads YSYEKL. The CDR3 DNA reads TGCGCCAGCAGCCAAGTGGCTATCTCCTACGAGCAGTACTTC. This gives the protein CASSQVAISYEQYF.

This clonotype was observed a handful of times. The chain joins TRBV18 to TRBJ2-7; perhaps D is TRBD1 or TRBD2 (5 bases each). Germline CDR1 and CDR2: KGHSH and LQKENI. V was clipped by 3 bases and J by 6 bases, with 27 bases between them. The CDR3 loop spans 18 amino acids. This CDR3 reads CASSPRSPKGAGGSEQYF. The CDR3 DNA reads as TGTGCCAGCTCACCTCGATCGCCGAAAGGGGCGGGCGGCTCCGAGCAGTACTTC.

The CDR3 DNA reads TGTGCCAGCTCACCAGGGACAGGCTTCTTAAACATTCAGTACTTC. Translated: CASSPGTGFLNIQYF. V is TRBV18 and J is TRBJ2-4; 8 bases are shared with TRBD1. The germline V gene has CDR1 KGHSH and CDR2 LQKENI. The V and J ends lost 2 bases and 6 bases, in that order; junction bases with no gene match: 6. This CDR3 region has 15 residues.

The chain is built from TRBV30 and TRBJ1-1; D remains ambiguous. The V end lost 6 bases, the J end lost 1 base, and 9 bases lay between the germline ends. CDR1 is GTSNPN, CDR2 SVGIG, per germline (reference sequence). The CDR3 totals 12 residues. Here the CDR3 reads CACTEPNTEAFF. The DNA for the CDR3 is TGTGCCTGCACGGAGCCGAACACTGAAGCTTTCTTT.

The chain is built from TRBV7-2 and TRBJ2-3; D is unresolved. CDR1 is SGHTA and CDR2 is FQGNSA in the germline V gene. This CDR3 comprises 13 residues. Between the trimmed V and J ends, which lost 5 bases and 6 bases, there was a span of 12 bases. Written as DNA, the CDR3 is TGTGCCAGCAGCGTCACACGGGCGGATACGCAGTATTTT. Its translation: CASSVTRADTQYF.

The rearrangement uses TRBV21-1 and TRBJ1-5; the D call of TRBD1 is as the table states it, not checked on the DNA. TRBV21-1 is an annotated pseudogene. CDR3 length: 16 residues. The CDR3 nucleotides are TGTGCCAGCAGCAAAGCGGGGGGCGGCCAGCATCAGCCCCAGCATTTT. This codes for CASSKAGGGQHQPQHF.

The J gene is TRBJ2-3, the V gene TRBV20-1, with TRBD2 matching 11 bases. The trim removed 3 bases at V and 3 bases at J, leaving 8 bases unmatched. Germline V gene lookup returns CDR1 DFQATT and CDR2 SNEGSKA (reference sequence). This CDR3 is built from 16 residues. The CDR3 DNA follows: TGCAGTGCTAGTGCCGTAGCGGGGGGGAGGACAGATACGCAGTATTTT. Its translation is CSASAVAGGRTDTQYF.

V and J are TRBV7-2 and TRBJ1-5; tentative D call: TRBD1 (6 bases). Trimming left V 8 bases short and J 3 bases short, with 17 bases between. The length of the CDR3 is 15 residues. The germline V gene has CDR1 SGHTA and CDR2 FQGNSA. The CDR3 sequence is CASSAQDSLNQPQHF. The CDR3 DNA is TGTGCCAGCTCCGCCCAGGACAGTCTCAATCAGCCCCAGCATTTT.

The V call is TRBV5-1, the J call TRBJ1-1; 8 bases align to TRBD1. Germline V gene lookup returns CDR1 SGHRS and CDR2 YFSETQ. The CDR3 has 14 residues. Trimming cost V 3 bases and J 6 bases; bases outside gene matches: 7. CDR3 protein: CASSSSTGVPEAFF. The CDR3 DNA sequence: TGCGCCAGCAGCTCATCGACAGGGGTCCCTGAAGCTTTCTTT.

This clonotype was found many times. The chain uses TRBV12-3 or TRBV12-4 and TRBJ2-1, with D uncertain. V was cut by 2 bases and J by 7 bases, with 9 bases left in between. The CDR3 runs to 13 residues. The CDR3 nucleotides are TGTGCCAGCAGTTTAATCCCCGAAAATGAGCAGTTCTTC. Protein product: CASSLIPENEQFF.

The chain links TRBV6-1 to TRBJ1-4; D may be TRBD1 (6 bases). The V end was cut by 4 bases, the J end by 4 bases, with 13 bases between. From germline, CDR1 is MNHNS and CDR2 SASEGT. The CDR3 runs 15 residues. In DNA, the CDR3 is TGTGCCAGCAGTGCGATGGGACAAGATAATGAAAAACTGTTTTTT. Its protein is CASSAMGQDNEKLFF.

V gene TRBV7-2 combines with J gene TRBJ2-1, with D perhaps matching TRBD2 (6 bases). Germline values: CDR1 SGHTA, CDR2 FQGNSA. The germline V and J ends were trimmed by 3 bases and 6 bases, with 15 bases remaining between them. This CDR3 comprises 15 residues. The CDR3 sequence: CASSFSSAGINEQFF. Written as DNA, the CDR3 is TGTGCCAGCAGCTTCTCCAGCGCGGGAATCAATGAGCAGTTCTTC.